Listed below are T cell receptor beta chains from one sample, sequenced in a study of T cells in Graves' hyperthyroidism and ophthalmopathy. TCRdb reprocessed the multiplex PCR reads with MiXCR, giving one entry per CDR3 protein. Among roughly 180,000 distinct CDR3 sequences listed, about a tenth were seen once. Material: blood. The receptors here all came from a young woman with Graves' hyperthyroidism that later progressed to Graves' ophthalmopathy. Each CDR3 is given with its conserved first and last residue. Each record gives: D gene, V gene, clone size, J gene, CDR3 DNA, CDR3 protein. The D gene is left open where the match is weak. Clone size is not always given. Where it is, it says once, few, many or a class for expanded clones.

>TRBD1|TRBV19|-|TRBJ1-2
TGTGCCAGTAGTATTCAGGGGACAGGGGCGTATGGCTACACCTTC
CASSIQGTGAYGYTF
>TRBD1|TRBV28|many|TRBJ1-5
TGTGCCAGCAGTTTAATCCGGGACAGCACTTACATGTCCCAGCATTTT
CASSLIRDSTYMSQHF
>-|TRBV27|few|TRBJ2-4
TGTGCCAGCAGTTTAGGACCCGTGTATGGCGACATTCAGTACTTC
CASSLGPVYGDIQYF
>-|TRBV19|-|TRBJ1-5
TGTGCCAGTAGAAGGAGCAATCAGCCCCAGCATTTT
CASRRSNQPQHF
>TRBD1|TRBV24-1|many|TRBJ2-5
TGTGCCACCAGTGATCTCTCAGGGGGCGGTCTGGAGACCCAGTACTTC
CATSDLSGGGLETQYF
>TRBD2|TRBV12-3/TRBV12-4|many|TRBJ2-2
TGTGCCAGCATCAAGGGAACCGGGACTAGCGGGGACGGGGAGCTGTTTTTT
CASIKGTGTSGDGELFF
>-|TRBV4-2|many|TRBJ1-2
TGTGCCAGCAGCCAAGACAGGAACAGCGTCTATGGCTACACCTTC
CASSQDRNSVYGYTF
>TRBD1|TRBV7-9|many|TRBJ1-1
TGTGCCAGCACCTCCGGAAGGGGGCGCGGAGCTGAAGCTTTCTTT
CASTSGRGRGAEAFF
>TRBD1|TRBV29-1|few|TRBJ2-7
TGCAGCTGCGGACAGGGACGGGACCCACCCTACGAGCAGTACTTC
CSCGQGRDPPYEQYF
>-|TRBV10-3|many|TRBJ2-7
TGTGCCACCAGGGGAGTTAGGTCCTACGAGCAGTACTTC
CATRGVRSYEQYF
>-|TRBV19|many|TRBJ1-1
TGTGCCAGTAGTATAGAAATCAGCATGAACACTGAAGCTTTCTTT
CASSIEISMNTEAFF
>TRBD2|TRBV5-1|many|TRBJ2-1
TGCGCCAGCAGCCAGGGACTAGCGGGAGGTATCTACAATGAGCAGTTCTTC
CASSQGLAGGIYNEQFF
>-|TRBV9|many|TRBJ1-4
TGTGCCAGCAGCCCTGACGGAGCAACTAATGAAAAACTGTTTTTT
CASSPDGATNEKLFF
>-|TRBV5-1|many|TRBJ2-7
TGCGCCAGCAGCTTGGGCGGGGCCGGCGAGCAGTACTTC
CASSLGGAGEQYF
>-|TRBV7-9|many|TRBJ1-2
TGTGCCAGCAGCTTGGCGGGTGAAGGGCATAACTATGGCTACACCTTC
CASSLAGEGHNYGYTF
>TRBD1|TRBV10-2|-|TRBJ2-5
TGCGCCAGCAGTGAATCAGACAGGGTGGATGAGACCCAGTACTTC
CASSESDRVDETQYF
>TRBD2|TRBV24-1|many|TRBJ2-1
TGTGCCACTAGCGGGAGAGGGAATGAGCAGTTCTTC
CATSGRGNEQFF
>-|TRBV7-3|many|TRBJ1-6
TGTGCCAGCAGCTTAACGGGGGCAAACGCACCCCTCCACTTT
CASSLTGANAPLHF
>-|TRBV11-2|many|TRBJ2-3
TGTGCCAGCAGCTCCCGGGAGGATACGCAGTATTTT
CASSSREDTQYF
>TRBD1|TRBV20-1|many|TRBJ2-1
TGCAGTGCGAGCGACAGGGTGGGCAATGAGCAGTTCTTC
CSASDRVGNEQFF
>-|TRBV18|-|TRBJ1-2
TGTGCCAGCTCACCACTTCGGTGGGACACCTTTTCACCTAGGGATGGCTACACCTTC
CASSPLRWDTFSPRDGYTF
>-|TRBV7-6|few|TRBJ2-1
TGTGCCAGCAGCTTAGAGACTGATTCCTACAATGAGCAGTTCTTC
CASSLETDSYNEQFF
>-|TRBV18|many|TRBJ2-7
TGTGCCAGCTCACCACCCCCGGCTTACGAGCAGTACTTC
CASSPPPAYEQYF
>-|TRBV6-1|-|TRBJ2-3
TGTGCCAGCCGAAAAGGGGACCCAGATACGCAGTATTTT
CASRKGDPDTQYF
>-|TRBV30|many|TRBJ1-1
TGTGCCTTAAGGAAGGGCTTCCCGAACACTGAAGCTTTCTTT
CALRKGFPNTEAFF
>TRBD1|TRBV28|many|TRBJ1-1
TGTGCCAGCAGTTTAGGATGGACAGGGAGGGCTTTCTTT
CASSLGWTGRAFF
>TRBD1|TRBV27|many|TRBJ1-2
TGTGCCAGCAGTTTATCGTCGGCAGGGGGAAATGGCTACACCTTC
CASSLSSAGGNGYTF
>-|TRBV9|-|TRBJ2-2
TGTGCCAGCAGCGTAGGGCCCCTCAGGGGAAGGACCGGGGAGCTGTTTTTT
CASSVGPLRGRTGELFF
>TRBD1|TRBV2|many|TRBJ1-6
TGTGCCAGCAGGCTACAGGGGGCCTCACCCCTCCACTTT
CASRLQGASPLHF
>TRBD2|TRBV20-1|many|TRBJ2-3
TGCAGTGCACTAGCGAATACGCAGTATTTT
CSALANTQYF
>-|TRBV7-2|many|TRBJ1-1
TGTGCCAGCAGCTTGAGGGGAGGGAGCCTCATGAACACTGAAGCTTTCTTT
CASSLRGGSLMNTEAFF
>-|TRBV2|many|TRBJ1-5
TGTGCCAGCAAGGGCAGGGAAGGCAATCAGCCCCAGCATTTT
CASKGREGNQPQHF
>-|TRBV12-3/TRBV12-4|many|TRBJ1-5
TGTGCCAGCAGTTTAGGGGTTGGGCCCCAGCATTTT
CASSLGVGPQHF
>TRBD1|TRBV20-1|many|TRBJ1-1
TGCAGTGCTAGATTACAGGGGGGCACTGAAGCTTTCTTT
CSARLQGGTEAFF
>-|TRBV6-8|few|TRBJ1-3
TGTGCCAGCAGTGACAAGAGAAACACCATATATTTT
CASSDKRNTIYF
>-|TRBV6-1|many|TRBJ1-5
TGTGCCAGCAGAGACGGACCCAATCAGCCCCAGCATTTT
CASRDGPNQPQHF
>TRBD1|TRBV29-1|many|TRBJ2-1
TGCAGCGTTCGAGGTTCGACAGGGGCAAACTACAATGAGCAGTTCTTC
CSVRGSTGANYNEQFF
>-|TRBV7-2|many|TRBJ1-1
TGTGCCAGCAGCTCCGAGGGAGGGAACACTGAAGCTTTCTTT
CASSSEGGNTEAFF
>TRBD1|TRBV12-3/TRBV12-4|many|TRBJ1-1
TGTGCCAGCCAACTGACAGGGGGACACACTGAAGCTTTCTTT
CASQLTGGHTEAFF
>-|TRBV4-2|-|TRBJ2-7
TGTGTCAGCAGCCAAGGTCTGGGGGAGGCCTACGAGCAGTACTTC
CVSSQGLGEAYEQYF
>-|TRBV3-1|-|TRBJ2-2
TGTGCCAGCAGCCCTACAGGGAAAACGAACACCGGGGAGCTGTTTTTT
CASSPTGKTNTGELFF
>-|TRBV5-6|few|TRBJ2-2
TGTGCCAGCAGCCAAGGACCAAAGGCGAACACCGGGGAGCTGTTTTTT
CASSQGPKANTGELFF
>-|TRBV6-5|many|TRBJ2-7
TGTGCCAGCAGTCCGGTCAGTTCTAGCGAGTACGAGCAGTACTTC
CASSPVSSSEYEQYF
>TRBD2|TRBV20-1|many|TRBJ2-3
TGCAGTGCTATAGTCCAACTAGCGGGGGAAACAGATACGCAGTATTTT
CSAIVQLAGETDTQYF
>-|TRBV19|-|TRBJ1-6
TGTGCCAGTAGTATGGGGGCAAAGCGCTCACCCCTCCACTTT
CASSMGAKRSPLHF
>-|TRBV7-9|many|TRBJ2-5
TGTGCCAGCAGCTCGCCCGAGTGGGGAGAGACCCAGTACTTC
CASSSPEWGETQYF
>TRBD1|TRBV20-1|many|TRBJ2-7
TGCAGTGCTCAGACTCCGGGACAGGGAAACGTGCAGTACTTC
CSAQTPGQGNVQYF
>-|TRBV20-1|many|TRBJ2-5
TGCAGTGCTAGCGGTCGTAACCCGGAGACCCAGTACTTC
CSASGRNPETQYF
>-|TRBV10-3|many|TRBJ2-5
TGTGCCATCAGTGATTTTGGAAAAAGCGCCCCGGGATATGAGACCCAGTACTTC
CAISDFGKSAPGYETQYF
>TRBD1|TRBV24-1|many|TRBJ2-5
TGTGCCACCAGTCCAGGGGGTATGGAGACCCAGTACTTC
CATSPGGMETQYF
>-|TRBV10-3|many|TRBJ1-5
TGTGCCATCAGAGAACAGGGCCAGCCCCAGCATTTT
CAIREQGQPQHF
>TRBD1|TRBV19|many|TRBJ1-5
TGTGCCAGTAGGGGGACAGCTCTTAGCAATCAGCCCCAGCATTTT
CASRGTALSNQPQHF
>TRBD1|TRBV4-1|few|TRBJ1-4
TGCGCCAGCAGCCAAGATATCCGGACAGGGTTTGAAAAACTGTTTTTT
CASSQDIRTGFEKLFF